This paragraph reports one TCR beta chain. From germline, CDR1 is SGHTA and CDR2 FQGNSA. The length of the CDR3 is 15 residues. The V and J ends lost 3 bases and 5 bases, in that order; junction bases with no gene match: 7. The data were taken from a study of blood T cell repertoires in COVID-19. Whole-study context: Sources were T cells, B-cell-depleted T cells, or PBMCs; the material itself was cDNA or gDNA.

Participant age was roughly 18 to 95 years, and participants resided in roughly 24 US areas. Using immunoSEQ multiplex PCR, the repertoire was profiled, and TCRdb retains in-frame clones only, with some absent. Of some 460,000 clones listed, roughly nine tenths are singletons. The TCR comes from a woman between 18 and 29 years old who had recovered from COVID-19. The sample consisted of PBMCs or T cells enriched from blood (not recorded which). The chain carries TRBV7-2 and TRBJ2-5; 9 nucleotides match TRBD2. CDR3: CASSFQAGGRETQYF. In DNA, the CDR3 is TGTGCCAGCAGCTTTCAGGCGGGGGGGCGCGAGACCCAGTACTTC.